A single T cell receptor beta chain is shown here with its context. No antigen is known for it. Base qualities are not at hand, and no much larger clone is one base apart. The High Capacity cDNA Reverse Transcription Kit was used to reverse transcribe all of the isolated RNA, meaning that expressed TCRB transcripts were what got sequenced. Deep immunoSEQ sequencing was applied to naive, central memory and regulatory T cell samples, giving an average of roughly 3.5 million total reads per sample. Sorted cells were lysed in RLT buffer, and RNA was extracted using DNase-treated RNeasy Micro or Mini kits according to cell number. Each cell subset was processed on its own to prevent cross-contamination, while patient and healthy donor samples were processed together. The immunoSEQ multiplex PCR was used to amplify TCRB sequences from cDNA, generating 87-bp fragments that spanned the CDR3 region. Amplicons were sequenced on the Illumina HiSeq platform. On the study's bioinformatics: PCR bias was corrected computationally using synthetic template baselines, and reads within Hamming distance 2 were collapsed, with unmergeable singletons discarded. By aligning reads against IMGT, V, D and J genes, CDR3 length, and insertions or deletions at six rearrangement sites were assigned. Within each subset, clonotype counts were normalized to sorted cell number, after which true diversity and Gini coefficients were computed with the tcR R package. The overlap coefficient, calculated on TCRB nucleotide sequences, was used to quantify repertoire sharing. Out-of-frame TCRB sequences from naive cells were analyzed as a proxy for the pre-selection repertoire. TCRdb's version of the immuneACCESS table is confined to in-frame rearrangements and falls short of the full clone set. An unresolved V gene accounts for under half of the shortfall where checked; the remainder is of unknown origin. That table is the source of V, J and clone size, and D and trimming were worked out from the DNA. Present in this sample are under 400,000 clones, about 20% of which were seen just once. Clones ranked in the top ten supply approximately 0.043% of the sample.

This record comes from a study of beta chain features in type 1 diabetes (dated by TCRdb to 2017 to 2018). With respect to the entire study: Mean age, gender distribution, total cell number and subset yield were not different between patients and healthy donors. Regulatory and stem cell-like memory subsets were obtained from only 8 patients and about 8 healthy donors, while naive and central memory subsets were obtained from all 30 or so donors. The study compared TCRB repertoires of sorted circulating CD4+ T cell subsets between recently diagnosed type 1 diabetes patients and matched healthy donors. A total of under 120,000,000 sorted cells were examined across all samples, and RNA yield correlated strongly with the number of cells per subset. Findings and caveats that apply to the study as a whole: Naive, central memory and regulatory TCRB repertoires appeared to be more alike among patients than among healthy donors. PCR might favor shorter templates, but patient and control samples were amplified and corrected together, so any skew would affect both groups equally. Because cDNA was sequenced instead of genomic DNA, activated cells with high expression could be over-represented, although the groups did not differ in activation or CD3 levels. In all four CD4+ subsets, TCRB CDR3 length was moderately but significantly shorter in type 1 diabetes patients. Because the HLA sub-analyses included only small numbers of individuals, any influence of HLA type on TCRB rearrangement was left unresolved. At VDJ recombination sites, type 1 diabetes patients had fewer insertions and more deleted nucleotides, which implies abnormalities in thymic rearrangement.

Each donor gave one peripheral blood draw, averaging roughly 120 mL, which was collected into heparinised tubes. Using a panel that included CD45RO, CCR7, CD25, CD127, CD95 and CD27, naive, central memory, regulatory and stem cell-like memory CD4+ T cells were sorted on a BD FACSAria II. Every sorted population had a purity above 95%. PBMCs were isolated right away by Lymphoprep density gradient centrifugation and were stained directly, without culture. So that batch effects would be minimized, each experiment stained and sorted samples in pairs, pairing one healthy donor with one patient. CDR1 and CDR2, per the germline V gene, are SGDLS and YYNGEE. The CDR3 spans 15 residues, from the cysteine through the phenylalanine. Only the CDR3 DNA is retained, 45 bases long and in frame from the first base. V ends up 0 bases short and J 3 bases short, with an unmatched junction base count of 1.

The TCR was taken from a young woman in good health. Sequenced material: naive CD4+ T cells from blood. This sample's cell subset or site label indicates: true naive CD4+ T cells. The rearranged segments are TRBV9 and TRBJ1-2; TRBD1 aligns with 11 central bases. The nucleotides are TGTGCCAGCAGCGTAGGGGACAGGGGGTACTATGGCTACACCTTC. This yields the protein CASSVGDRGYYGYTF.